A single sample is the source of the 22 T cell receptor beta chains below, sequenced in a study of early T cells in non-severe SARS-CoV-2 infection. TCRdb reanalysed the 5' RACE reads using MiXCR and keeps one entry per CDR3 protein. The sample contains about 20,000 distinct CDR3 sequences, 4% to 5.5% of which appear only once. The source material was whole blood. The source of these receptors is an adult who was a healthcare worker with PCR-confirmed SARS-CoV-2 infection or an uninfected control (not recorded which).

This clonotype has at least ten counts. The chain links TRBV12-3 or TRBV12-4 to TRBJ2-7, with D uncertain. The V and J ends lost 2 bases and 0 bases respectively, with 14 bases between them. The CDR3 is 16 residues long. CDR3 sequence (DNA): TGTGCCAGCAGTTTAAGAGGCAGGCCTGGCTCCTACGAGCAGTACTTC. Protein sequence: CASSLRGRPGSYEQYF.

This clonotype appeared many times. This chain uses TRBV6-6 with TRBJ2-2; either TRBD1 or TRBD2 may supply D (5 bases each). This CDR3 spans 14 amino acids. V was trimmed by 4 bases and J by 2 bases, leaving 8 bases between them. CDR1 and CDR2 (germline): MNHNY, SVGAGI (reference sequence). CDR3 loop: CASSWDGNTGELFF. CDR3 nucleotides: TGTGCCAGCAGTTGGGACGGTAACACCGGGGAGCTGTTTTTT.

V usage is TRBV5-1 and J usage is TRBJ2-1; the match to TRBD2 covers 11 bases. Germline-derived CDR1 and CDR2 are SGHRS and YFSETQ. The CDR3 has 16 residues. The trim removed 4 bases at V and 5 bases at J, leaving 8 bases unmatched. The CDR3 nucleotides read TGCGCCAGCAGCCCCACGACTAGCGGGATTAACAATGAGCAGTTCTTC. As protein: CASSPTTSGINNEQFF.

J is TRBJ2-1 and V is TRBV19; tentatively, D is TRBD1 (6 bases). The V gene's germline CDR1 is LNHDA and CDR2 SQIVND (reference sequence). The CDR3 is made up of 13 amino acids. The germline V and J ends were trimmed by 4 bases and 9 bases, with 13 bases remaining between them. CDR3 region: CASSTTQGSEQFF. In DNA, the CDR3 is TGTGCCAGTAGTACCACTCAGGGGAGTGAGCAGTTCTTC.

The table lists this clonotype with many counts. V usage is TRBV5-8 and J usage is TRBJ2-3, with 9 bases identical to TRBD1. The CDR3 runs to 13 residues. The V gene end was trimmed by 3 bases and the J gene end by 6 bases; junction bases not matched to a gene: 2. The V gene's germline CDR1 is SGHTS and CDR2 YDEGEE. CDR3 DNA: TGTGCCAGCAGCTGGGACAGGGAGGATACGCAGTATTTT. Its translation is CASSWDREDTQYF.

This clonotype has a count of ten or more. CDR3 nucleotides: TGTGCCAGCGTCCGTCGGGGCGGGAGTGATGAGCAGTTCTTC. It is translated as CASVRRGGSDEQFF. The chain combines TRBV12-3 or TRBV12-4 with TRBJ2-1, with 7 nucleotides matching TRBD2. CDR3 length equals 14 residues. V gave up 8 bases and J gave up 8 bases; unmatched junction bases: 12.

This chain links TRBV12-3 or TRBV12-4 with TRBJ1-1; no firm D call. This CDR3 is 14 amino acids long. V lost 8 bases, J lost 1 base, and 14 bases lay in between. This chain's CDR3 is CASRSQEKNTEAFF. The DNA for the CDR3 is TGTGCCAGCCGCTCCCAGGAGAAGAACACTGAAGCTTTCTTT.

This clonotype was detected a few times. V and J are TRBV13 and TRBJ1-1; D remains unclear. Germline V gives CDR1 PRHDT, CDR2 FYEKMQ (reference sequence). The CDR3 is 13 amino acids. V was pared by 2 bases and J by 3 bases, with 7 bases between. The CDR3 protein is CASSLQRDTEAFF. CDR3 DNA: TGTGCCAGCAGCTTACAAAGGGACACTGAAGCTTTCTTT.

V usage is TRBV9 and J usage is TRBJ1-4; possible D gene TRBD1, 6 bases. V lost 4 bases to trimming and J lost 14 bases, with 24 bases between them. CDR1 is SGDLS, CDR2 YYNGEE, per germline. The CDR3 totals 15 residues. CDR3 nucleotide sequence: TGTGCCAGCAGCCCCCAGGGGTTCGACTCACCTTTTCTGTTTTTT. It encodes CASSPQGFDSPFLFF.

This clonotype was recorded at least ten times. The J gene is TRBJ2-2, the V gene TRBV6-5; D not certain. The CDR3 totals 12 residues. Germline V CDR1 and CDR2: MNHEY, SVGAGI. The V end was cut by 10 bases, the J end by 7 bases, with 13 bases between. CDR3 sequence reads: CATRARVGELFF. CDR3 sequence (DNA): TGTGCCACCCGGGCTCGAGTCGGGGAGCTGTTTTTT.

The V gene is TRBV12-3 or TRBV12-4, the J gene TRBJ1-2; 11 bases are shared with TRBD1. V lost 6 bases and J lost 7; bases outside the gene matches: 7. The CDR3 has 14 amino acids. The CDR3 protein is CASSLGQGVAGYTF. In DNA form, the CDR3 reads TGTGCCAGCAGCCTGGGACAGGGGGTAGCTGGCTACACCTTC.

The sample holds a few counts of this clonotype. The chain joins TRBV12-3 or TRBV12-4 to TRBJ2-1, with 7 positions matching TRBD2. Trimming cost V 3 bases and J 0 bases; bases outside gene matches: 2. This CDR3 contains 15 residues. CDR3 loop: CASSFPSGSYNEQFF. The CDR3 DNA is TGTGCCAGCAGTTTCCCTAGCGGCTCCTACAATGAGCAGTTCTTC.

There are many counts of this clonotype. For the CDR3, the DNA is TGTGCTAGTGCTTCCCCCCGGGACTCTTTTAATGAGCAGTTCTTC. It is translated as CASASPRDSFNEQFF. The rearrangement joins TRBV12-5 to TRBJ2-1, with D tentatively TRBD2 (6 bases). CDR1 is LGHNT and CDR2 is FRNRAP in the germline V gene. The ends were cut back, 7 bases at V and 7 bases at J, with 20 bases in the middle. The CDR3 runs 15 residues.

This clonotype was counted between two and nine times. The chain uses TRBV20-1 and TRBJ1-2; TRBD1 is a possible D gene (6 bases). The germline gives CDR1 DFQATT, CDR2 SNEGSKA (reference sequence). This CDR3 region has 12 residues. Trimming took off 1 base at V and 8 bases at J, with 11 bases between the two ends. CDR3: CSARVQGRGYTF. The CDR3 region has the DNA TGCAGTGCTAGAGTGCAGGGGCGCGGCTACACCTTC.

This clonotype was seen ten or more times. This chain connects TRBV28 to TRBJ2-7; no reliable D call. The CDR3 is made up of 13 amino acids. The ends were cut back, 8 bases at V and 0 bases at J, with 11 bases in the middle. From germline, CDR1 is MDHEN and CDR2 SYDVKM. The CDR3 loop is CASLSGASYEQYF. CDR3 DNA: TGTGCCAGCCTTTCGGGCGCCTCCTACGAGCAGTACTTC.

This clonotype has more than one count but fewer than ten. CDR3 in amino acids: CASSPAGRHGYTF. The CDR3 DNA sequence: TGTGCCAGCTCACCAGCCGGTCGTCATGGCTACACCTTC. The chain employs TRBV18 and TRBJ1-2, with D unresolved. This CDR3 contains 13 residues. V lost 2 bases, J lost 6 bases, and 10 bases lay in between. The germline gives CDR1 KGHSH, CDR2 LQKENI.

A few counts support this clonotype. This CDR3 reads CASSIGGNSNQPQHF. DNA for the CDR3: TGTGCCAGTAGTATAGGAGGGAACAGCAATCAGCCCCAGCATTTT. The chain carries TRBV19 and TRBJ1-5; D not certain. The germline CDR1 and CDR2 sequences are LNHDA and SQIVND (reference sequence). This CDR3 comprises 15 residues. The V gene lost 1 base and the J gene lost 1 base, with 8 bases spanning the gap.

This clonotype has a count of ten or more. The rearrangement links TRBV10-3 to TRBJ2-2, with 7 bases fitting TRBD1. The junction had 6 bases not matched to a gene; V was cut back by 8 bases and J by 3 bases. Germline CDR1 and CDR2: ENHRY and SYGVKD. CDR3 size: 14 residues. As DNA, the CDR3 is TGTGCCATCGGGGGAGACAGGGACACCGGGGAGCTGTTTTTT. Residues: CAIGGDRDTGELFF.

Written as DNA, the CDR3 is TGTGCCAGCGCCCCCGTGGGAACAGATACGCAGTATTTT. Amino acids: CASAPVGTDTQYF. The V gene is TRBV5-4, the J gene TRBJ2-3; D is uncertain. This CDR3 region has 13 residues. Germline CDR1 reads SGHNT; CDR2 reads YYREEE (reference sequence). V lost 7 bases and J 3 bases, leaving 12 bases between the germline ends.

In its sample, this clonotype ranks as medium-sized (0.01 to 0.1%). The gene calls are TRBV29-1 and TRBJ2-1, with D possibly matching TRBD1 (6 bases). This CDR3 contains 13 residues. CDR1 is SQVTM and CDR2 is ANQGSEA in the germline V gene. V was shortened by 7 bases and J by 1 base, with 11 bases between the two germline ends. The CDR3 loop is CSGNRDSYNEQFF. The CDR3 bases are TGCAGCGGAAACAGGGATTCCTACAATGAGCAGTTCTTC.

The chain is built from TRBV20-1 and TRBJ2-1; 10 bases match TRBD2. The germline V gene encodes CDR1 DFQATT and CDR2 SNEGSKA (reference sequence). The J segment lost 8 bases and the V segment lost 3 bases, leaving 10 bases of the junction unmatched. The length of the CDR3 is 15 residues. The CDR3 loop reads CSASSGTSVHYEQFF. In DNA, the CDR3 is TGCAGTGCTAGTTCCGGGACTAGCGTTCATTATGAGCAGTTCTTC.

At least ten counts were recorded for this clonotype. This sequence joins TRBV5-1 and TRBJ2-1; perhaps TRBD2 as D (5 bases). The ends were cut back, 4 bases at V and 0 bases at J, with 14 bases in the middle. CDR1 is SGHRS, CDR2 YFSETQ, per germline. This CDR3 is built from 16 residues. Written as DNA, the CDR3 is TGCGCCAGCAGCGCTGGACTCCGAAGCTCCTACAATGAGCAGTTCTTC. Translating gives CASSAGLRSSYNEQFF.